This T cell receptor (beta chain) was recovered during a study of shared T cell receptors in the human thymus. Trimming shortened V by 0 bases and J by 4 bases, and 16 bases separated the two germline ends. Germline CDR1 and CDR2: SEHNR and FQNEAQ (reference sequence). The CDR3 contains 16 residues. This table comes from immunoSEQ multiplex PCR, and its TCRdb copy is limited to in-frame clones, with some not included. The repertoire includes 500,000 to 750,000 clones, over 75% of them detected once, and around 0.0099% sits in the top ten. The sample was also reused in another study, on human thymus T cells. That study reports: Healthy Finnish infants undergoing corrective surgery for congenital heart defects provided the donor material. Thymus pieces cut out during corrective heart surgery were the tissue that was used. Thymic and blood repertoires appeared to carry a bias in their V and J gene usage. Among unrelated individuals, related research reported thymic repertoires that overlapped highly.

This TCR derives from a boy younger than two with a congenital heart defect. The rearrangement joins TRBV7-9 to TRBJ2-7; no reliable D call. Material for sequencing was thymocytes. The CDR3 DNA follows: TGTGCCAGCAGCTTAGCCGATTCCCTCCTAAAGTACGAGCAGTACTTC. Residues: CASSLADSLLKYEQYF.